This is a list of T cell receptor beta chains from one sample in a study of blood T cells in healthy people across ages. From the 5' RACE reads, TCRdb called clonotypes with MiXCR, one entry per CDR3 protein. Of hundreds of thousands of distinct CDR3 sequences listed, approximately 40% are singletons. Sequencing was carried out using blood. The receptor set was obtained from a man at least 80 years old in good health. CDR3s include the opening cysteine and the closing phenylalanine or tryptophan. The D gene is left open where the match is weak. Clone size is shown for a subset of rows, as once, few, many or a class of expanded clone.

>NA|TRBJ2-7|NA|TRBV3-1
CASSPCLREYIYEQYF
TGTGCCAGCAGCCCCTGCCTACGGGAGTATATCTACGAGCAGTACTTC
>NA|TRBJ2-7|TRBD1|TRBV2
CASGGTGSYEQYF
TGTGCCAGCGGCGGGACAGGCTCCTACGAGCAGTACTTC
>NA|TRBJ1-1|TRBD1|TRBV6-4
CASSQDRGFEAFF
TGTGCCAGCAGCCAAGACAGGGGGTTTGAAGCTTTCTTT
>many|TRBJ2-4|NA|TRBV11-2
CASSLDYGGAKNIQYF
TGTGCCAGCAGCTTAGATTACGGGGGAGCCAAAAACATTCAGTACTTC
>NA|TRBJ2-5|TRBD1|TRBV7-2
CASSANRGPDNEQYF
TGTGCCAGCAGCGCTAACAGGGGGCCTGACAATGAGCAGTACTTC
>NA|TRBJ2-7|NA|TRBV11-2
CASSSQGDYYEQYF
TGTGCCAGCAGTAGCCAGGGTGACTACTACGAGCAGTACTTC
>few|TRBJ1-5|NA|TRBV28
CASSLSGGSGQPQHF
TGTGCCAGCAGTTTAAGCGGGGGCAGTGGGCAGCCCCAGCATTTT
>many|TRBJ2-7|TRBD1|TRBV29-1
CSVDGQGADEQYF
TGCAGCGTTGACGGACAGGGGGCGGACGAGCAGTACTTC
>NA|TRBJ1-2|NA|TRBV20-1
CSARKGQGYGYTF
TGCAGTGCCCGGAAGGGGCAAGGGTATGGCTACACCTTC
>few|TRBJ1-6|NA|TRBV20-1
CSARDQGRRSPLHF
TGCAGTGCTAGAGATCAGGGGCGAAGATCACCCCTCCACTTT
>NA|TRBJ1-1|NA|TRBV18
CASSPTGKDTEAFF
TGTGCCAGCTCACCCACAGGGAAGGACACTGAAGCTTTCTTT
>few|TRBJ2-3|TRBD2|TRBV20-1
CSATTGTSGTDTQYF
TGCAGTGCTACTACCGGGACTAGCGGCACAGATACGCAGTATTTT
>few|TRBJ2-5|NA|TRBV13
CASSLVSPSEIPLQETQYF
TGTGCCAGCAGCTTAGTTTCTCCCAGCGAGATACCCCTCCAAGAGACCCAGTACTTC
>NA|TRBJ1-2|TRBD1|TRBV28
CASKPQGQGAGGYTF
TGTGCCAGCAAGCCCCAAGGACAGGGGGCCGGTGGCTACACCTTC
>NA|TRBJ2-7|NA|TRBV7-9
CASGFGGTYEQYF
TGTGCCAGCGGATTTGGCGGAACCTACGAGCAGTACTTC
>NA|TRBJ1-1|NA|TRBV7-8
CASSFSDMLNTEAFF
TGTGCCAGCAGCTTCTCCGACATGTTGAACACTGAAGCTTTCTTT
>once|TRBJ2-3|NA|TRBV20-1
CSARDMATRYF
TGCAGTGCTAGAGATATGGCGACGCGGTATTTT
>NA|TRBJ2-7|TRBD2|TRBV20-1
CSAPLAGMNIEQYF
TGCAGTGCCCCACTAGCGGGGATGAATATAGAGCAGTACTTC
>few|TRBJ2-7|TRBD1|TRBV7-2
CASSLEGTGSYEQYF
TGTGCCAGCAGCTTAGAGGGGACAGGCTCCTACGAGCAGTACTTC
>NA|TRBJ2-7|NA|TRBV6-2/TRBV6-3
CASSPIGFGYEQYF
TGTGCCAGCAGCCCCATTGGATTCGGCTACGAGCAGTACTTC
>many|TRBJ2-5|TRBD1|TRBV20-1
CSAITGTGVQETQYF
TGCAGTGCTATCACCGGGACAGGGGTCCAAGAGACCCAGTACTTC
>NA|TRBJ2-7|NA|TRBV12-5
CASGLVAGRFSYEQYF
TGTGCTAGTGGTTTGGTCGCTGGCAGATTCTCCTACGAGCAGTACTTC
>few|TRBJ2-1|NA|TRBV5-6
CASSLYGAQTLRYNEQFF
TGTGCCAGCAGCTTGTATGGGGCGCAGACATTAAGGTACAATGAGCAGTTCTTC
>NA|TRBJ2-1|TRBD2|TRBV13
CASRKETSGEDDEQFF
TGTGCCAGCAGAAAAGAGACTAGCGGGGAAGACGATGAGCAGTTCTTC
>few|TRBJ1-2|NA|TRBV3-1
CASSQGFNVRSWSNGYTF
TGTGCCAGCAGCCAAGGCTTCAATGTCAGGTCCTGGTCAAATGGCTACACCTTC
>many|TRBJ1-1|NA|TRBV10-3
CATRDRGNTEAFF
TGTGCCACTCGGGACCGGGGGAACACTGAAGCTTTCTTT
>many|TRBJ1-2|NA|TRBV7-6
CASSRYDEGYTF
TGTGCCAGCAGCCGCTACGACGAGGGCTACACCTTC
>NA|TRBJ1-4|NA|TRBV25-1
CASSSQNNEKLFF
TGTGCCAGCAGTAGTCAGAATAATGAAAAACTGTTTTTT
>NA|TRBJ2-7|NA|TRBV10-2
CASTEGSSYEQYF
TGCGCCAGCACAGAGGGGAGCTCCTACGAGCAGTACTTC
>NA|TRBJ2-7|NA|TRBV20-1
CSARGGLVGEQYF
TGCAGTGCTAGAGGGGGGCTAGTCGGCGAGCAGTACTTC
>NA|TRBJ1-1|NA|TRBV16
CASGWRNTEAFF
TGTGCCAGCGGCTGGAGGAACACTGAAGCTTTCTTT
>few|TRBJ1-5|TRBD1|TRBV6-2/TRBV6-3
CASSYGQGFNQPQHF
TGTGCCAGCAGTTACGGACAGGGGTTTAATCAGCCCCAGCATTTT
>few|TRBJ2-3|TRBD2|TRBV7-9
CASSWDSGSWSDTQYF
TGTGCCAGCAGCTGGGATAGCGGGAGCTGGTCAGATACGCAGTATTTT
>once|TRBJ2-7|NA|TRBV28
CASSPALGWARSHEQYF
TGTGCCAGCAGTCCGGCCCTTGGTTGGGCCCGCTCCCACGAGCAGTACTTC
>NA|TRBJ2-7|NA|TRBV6-2/TRBV6-3
CASSDSGPYEQYF
TGTGCCAGCAGTGACTCCGGCCCCTACGAGCAGTACTTC
>many|TRBJ2-1|NA|TRBV20-1
CSGMWSSYNEQFF
TGCAGTGGTATGTGGAGCTCCTACAATGAGCAGTTCTTC
>few|TRBJ1-4|NA|TRBV7-2
CASSLDRANEKLFF
TGTGCCAGCAGCTTAGACAGGGCTAATGAAAAACTGTTTTTT
>many|TRBJ2-3|NA|TRBV12-3/TRBV12-4
CASSLTSGDTQYF
TGTGCCAGCAGTTTAACCTCCGGCGATACGCAGTATTTT
>once|TRBJ2-5|NA|TRBV27
CASSLGGSPETQYF
TGTGCCAGCAGTTTAGGGGGAAGCCCAGAGACCCAGTACTTC
>NA|TRBJ2-2|NA|TRBV6-2/TRBV6-3
CASSYTGVNTGELFF
TGTGCCAGCAGTTATACGGGGGTCAACACCGGGGAGCTGTTTTTT
>few|TRBJ2-7|TRBD2|TRBV10-3
CAISESGVAGGATYEQYF
TGTGCCATCAGTGAGTCAGGAGTAGCGGGAGGGGCCACCTACGAGCAGTACTTC
>many|TRBJ2-7|NA|TRBV29-1
CSVEGRRSYEQYF
TGCAGCGTTGAAGGGAGGAGGTCCTACGAGCAGTACTTC
>NA|TRBJ1-1|NA|TRBV27
CASSYSWTFSDTEAFF
TGTGCCAGCAGTTACTCGTGGACCTTCTCAGACACTGAAGCTTTCTTT
>NA|TRBJ2-5|TRBD1|TRBV19
CASAPRGRGETQYF
TGTGCCAGCGCCCCGAGGGGGCGAGGAGAGACCCAGTACTTC
>NA|TRBJ1-1|NA|TRBV12-3/TRBV12-4
CAARQANTEAFF
TGTGCCGCCCGACAGGCGAACACTGAAGCTTTCTTT
>NA|TRBJ1-2|NA|TRBV25-1
CASRKGTWGYGYTF
TGTGCCAGCAGGAAAGGGACATGGGGCTATGGCTACACCTTC
>NA|TRBJ2-1|TRBD2|TRBV6-2/TRBV6-3
CASKGQTSGNYEQFF
TGTGCCAGCAAAGGCCAGACTAGCGGGAACTATGAGCAGTTCTTC
>once|TRBJ1-5|NA|TRBV28
CASSLGTRNQPQHF
TGTGCCAGCAGTTTGGGGACAAGGAATCAGCCCCAGCATTTT
>NA|TRBJ1-5|NA|TRBV6-2/TRBV6-3
CASSYSGRQNQPQHF
TGTGCCAGCAGTTACTCGGGCAGGCAAAATCAGCCCCAGCATTTT
>few|TRBJ2-7|NA|TRBV10-2
CARGSYEQYF
TGCGCCAGGGGGTCCTACGAGCAGTACTTC
>NA|TRBJ2-6|NA|TRBV20-1
CSARTKGRGANVLTF
TGCAGTGCTAGAACCAAGGGGCGAGGGGCCAACGTCCTGACTTTC
>NA|TRBJ2-3|NA|TRBV28
CASTDVDTQYF
TGTGCCAGCACCGATGTAGATACGCAGTATTTT